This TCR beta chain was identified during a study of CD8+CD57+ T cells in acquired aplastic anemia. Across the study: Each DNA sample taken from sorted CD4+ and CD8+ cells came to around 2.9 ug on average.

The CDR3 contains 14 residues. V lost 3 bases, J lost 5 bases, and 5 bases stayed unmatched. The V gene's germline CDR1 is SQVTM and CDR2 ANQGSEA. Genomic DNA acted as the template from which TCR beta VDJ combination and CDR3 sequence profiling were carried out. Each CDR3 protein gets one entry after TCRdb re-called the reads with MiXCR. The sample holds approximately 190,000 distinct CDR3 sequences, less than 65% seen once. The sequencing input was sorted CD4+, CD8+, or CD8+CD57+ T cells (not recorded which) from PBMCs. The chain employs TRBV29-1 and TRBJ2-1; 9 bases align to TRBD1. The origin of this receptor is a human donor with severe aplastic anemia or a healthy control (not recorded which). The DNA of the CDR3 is TGCAGCGTTGACTGGGACAGGGAGGACAATGAGCAGTTCTTC. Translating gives CSVDWDREDNEQFF.